The clone carrying this T cell receptor beta chain was seen once. An input of 0.5 to 1 ug of RNA was subjected to reverse transcription using random hexamers. TCRdb recomputed calls from the immunoSEQ multiplex PCR reads with MiXCR, one row per CDR3 protein. The repertoire holds about 300,000 distinct CDR3 sequences, with 92% as singletons. The CDR3 runs to 13 residues. With 3 bases removed from V and 2 bases from J, the gap between germline ends came to 6 bases. In germline, CDR1 is KGHSH, CDR2 LQKENI. The sample is drawn from a study of CD8 T cells in Susac syndrome. CD8+ and CD4+ T cells from blood underwent TCR beta sequencing. Purification of the CD8+ and CD4+ T cells relied on negative isolation, and TEMRA cells underwent FACS enrichment.

The V gene is TRBV18, the J gene TRBJ2-3; no definite D call. Sequencing was done on a sample of CD4+ T cells from PBMCs. The sequence was obtained from a human donor with multiple sclerosis. The CDR3 reads CASSPPVTDTQYF. The CDR3 bases are TGTGCCAGCTCACCCCCCGTCACAGATACGCAGTATTTT.